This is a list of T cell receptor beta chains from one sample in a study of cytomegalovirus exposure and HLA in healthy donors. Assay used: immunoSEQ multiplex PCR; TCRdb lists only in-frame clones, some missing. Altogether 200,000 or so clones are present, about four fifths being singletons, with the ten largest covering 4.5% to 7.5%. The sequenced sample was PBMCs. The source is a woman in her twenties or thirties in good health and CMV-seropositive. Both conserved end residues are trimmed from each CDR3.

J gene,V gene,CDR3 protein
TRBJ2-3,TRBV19,ASSNRRDTQY
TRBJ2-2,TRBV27,ASSLGTGGTGELF
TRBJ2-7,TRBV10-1,ASSNMRTGGGSEQY
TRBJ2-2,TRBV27,ASSPRLAGGLTGELF
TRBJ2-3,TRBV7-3,ASSFGGPTDTQY
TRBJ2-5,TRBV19,ASSTTAVRETQY
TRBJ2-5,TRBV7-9,ASSLGTDPQETQY
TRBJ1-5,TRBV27,ASSPTQGHNQPQH
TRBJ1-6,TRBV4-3,ASSQVGETGYNSPLH
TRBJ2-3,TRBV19,ASSKGTGGTDTQY
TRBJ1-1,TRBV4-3,ASSQVRGATEAF
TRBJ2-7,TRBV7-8,ASSLGDRQY
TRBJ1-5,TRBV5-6,AHHEPQH
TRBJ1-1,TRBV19,ASNNGQGEAF
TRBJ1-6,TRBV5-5,ASSPQGDRGNSPLH
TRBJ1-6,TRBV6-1,ASSGQGSGYSPLH
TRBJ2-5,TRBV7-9,ASSLGGRGETQY
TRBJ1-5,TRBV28,ASRGAGRGYTQPQH
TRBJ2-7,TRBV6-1,ASRVGQGFDEQY
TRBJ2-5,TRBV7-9,ASRIGGAEFQETQY
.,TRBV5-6,ASSSELVPYEQY
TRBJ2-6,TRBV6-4,ASSDWGRGRLSGANVLT
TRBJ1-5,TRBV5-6,ASSEDRAQPQH
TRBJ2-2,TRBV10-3,AIRGQGATGELF
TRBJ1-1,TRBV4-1,ASIRTLGMNTEAF
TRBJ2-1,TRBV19,ASSRGQFQF
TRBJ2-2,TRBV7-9,ASSSSGGNTGELF
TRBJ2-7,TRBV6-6,ASSRTAAYEQY
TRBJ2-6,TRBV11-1,ASSFGWSSGANVLT
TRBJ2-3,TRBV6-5,ASSFLGGGTDTQY
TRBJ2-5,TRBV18,ASSPGAGQETQY
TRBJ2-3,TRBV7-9,ASSLPVSGRDTSTDTQY
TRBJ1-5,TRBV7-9,ASSFGAQGGNQPQH
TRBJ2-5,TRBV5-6,ASSLDFEQTFQETQY
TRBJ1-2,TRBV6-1,ASRLQTIYGYT
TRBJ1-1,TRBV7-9,ASSQGQGAIDTEAF
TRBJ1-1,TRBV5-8,ASSFRVNTEAF
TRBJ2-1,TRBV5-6,ASSLAVRVSGDEQF
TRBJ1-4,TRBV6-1,ASSEVNEKLF
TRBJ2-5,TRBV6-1,ASSLGGFETQY
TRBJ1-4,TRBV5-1,ASSRDRGLQKLF
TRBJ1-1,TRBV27,ASSQSGDVGAF
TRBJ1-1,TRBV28,ASSLRGAGTEAF
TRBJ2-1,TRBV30,AWSLRGSGRYEQF
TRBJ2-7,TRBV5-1,ASSWGDGSYEQY
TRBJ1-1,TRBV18,ASSPGAVNTEAF
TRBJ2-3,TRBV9,ASSAGTSSLDTQY
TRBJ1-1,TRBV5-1,ASRGTGKEAF
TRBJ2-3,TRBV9,ASSGGGPVTDTQY
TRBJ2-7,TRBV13,ASSLGGTSGLSEQY
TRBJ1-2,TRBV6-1,ASSGAGQNLYGYT
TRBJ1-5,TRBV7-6,ASSSGGIQPQH
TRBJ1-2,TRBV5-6,ASSSPGGSLGYT
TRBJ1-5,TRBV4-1,ASSQGGADSNQPQH
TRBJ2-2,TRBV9,ASSVVGAGIGELF